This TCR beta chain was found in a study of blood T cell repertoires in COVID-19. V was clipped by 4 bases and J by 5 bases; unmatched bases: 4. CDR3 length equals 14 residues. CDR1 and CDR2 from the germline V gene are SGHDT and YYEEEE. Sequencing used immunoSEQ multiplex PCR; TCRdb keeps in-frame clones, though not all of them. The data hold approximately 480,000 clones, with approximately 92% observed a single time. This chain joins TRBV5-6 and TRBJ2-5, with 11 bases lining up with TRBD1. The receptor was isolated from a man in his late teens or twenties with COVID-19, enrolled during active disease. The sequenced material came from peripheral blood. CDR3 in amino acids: CASSRTGGGETQYF. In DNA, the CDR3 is TGTGCCAGCAGCCGGACAGGGGGCGGGGAGACCCAGTACTTC.